This T cell receptor (beta chain) was sequenced during a study of blood T cell repertoires in COVID-19 (dated by TCRdb to between 2020 and 2021). The study in broad terms: Samples covering the acute and convalescent phases of COVID-19 were provided by collaborators in the United States, Italy and Spain. The prospective study material was composed of cDNA or gDNA derived from T cells, B-cell-depleted T cells, or PBMCs. Subjects who had been exposed to COVID-19, were actively infected with it, or had recovered from it provided the deeply sampled blood TCRbeta repertoires that made up the dataset. The repertoires were released in a freely available public database meant as a resource for research on the immune response to SARS-CoV-2. The samples were drawn from two sources: the first 160 participants of the ongoing ImmuneRACE study, and 1,000 to 1,500 subjects contributed by 6 global collaborators. Sample metadata almost always included a de-identified subject ID, COVID-19 status, age in years and sex. Where available, HLA class I and class II types were obtained from metadata supplied by the sample provider rather than from assay-based typing. The paper's findings and limits, for the study overall: The quantity of clinical and demographic metadata differed by source and by participant and was supplied without curation.

For this clone: No antigen is known for it. Base qualities are not at hand, and no much larger clone is one base apart.

Each collaborating institution followed its own protocols to collect whole blood in K2EDTA tubes. For TCRbeta analysis, collaborators shipped samples as frozen whole blood, isolated PBMCs, or DNA extracted from either of those sample types. TCRbeta CDR3 regions were amplified from genomic DNA using the immunoSEQ Assay, a bias-controlled multiplex PCR. As for the original processing: Nucleated cell counts per sample were estimated from amplification of reference gene primers within the assay. Sequence reads were collapsed and filtered to measure the absolute abundance of every unique TCRbeta CDR3 rearrangement. Productive Simpson clonality was computed per sample as the square root of Simpson's diversity index over productive rearrangements. The table was pulled from immuneACCESS by TCRdb, which kept in-frame rearrangements only. Such tables lose some clones; where checked, under half of the loss comes from unresolved V genes, and the rest has no known cause. The DNA gave D and trimming, while V, J and clone size come from that table. This sample lists some 260,000 clones; roughly 80% were detected once. The ten largest account for roughly 10% of the sample.

This receptor was identified in an older man with acute or convalescent COVID-19. The sequenced sample was peripheral blood.

In nucleotide form, the sequence is TGTGCCAGCAGGGTTCGAAATGCGGAAGGAAACACCATATATTTT. Its translation reads: CASRVRNAEGNTIYF. The chain couples TRBV2 to TRBJ1-3; the D gene assignment is ambiguous. V lost 6 bases and J lost 4 bases; the stretch between them is 16 bases long. Its CDR3 holds 15 amino acids, cysteine through phenylalanine. Just CDR3 DNA is preserved here, 45 bases in frame from base 1. CDR1 and CDR2 (SNHLY, FYNNEI) derive from the germline V gene.